Listed here are 12 T cell receptor beta chains from one sample, sequenced in a study of cytomegalovirus exposure and HLA in healthy donors. 13 Jbeta primers and 60 Vbeta primers were used for the PCR. Here immunoSEQ multiplex PCR was the method, and the copy in TCRdb shows in-frame clones only, minus some. The repertoire holds 150,000 to 200,000 clones, with around 75% as singletons. Sequenced: PBMCs. The receptors come from a young man in good health and CMV-seropositive.

The chain is built from TRBV2 and TRBJ2-5; TRBD1 matches at 7 bases. The junction had 6 bases not matched to a gene; V was cut back by 5 bases and J by 0 bases. The CDR3 totals 15 residues. Germline CDR1 and CDR2: SNHLY and FYNNEI. Here the CDR3 reads CASSPGQTYQETQYF. The DNA for the CDR3 is TGTGCCAGCAGTCCGGGACAGACCTACCAAGAGACCCAGTACTTC.

The chain links TRBV7-3 to TRBJ1-1, with D perhaps matching TRBD1 (5 bases). The CDR3 extends over 15 amino acids. The V gene lost 5 bases and the J gene lost 1 base, with 14 bases spanning the gap. Germline lookup yields CDR1 SGHTA and CDR2 FQGTGA. CDR3 residues: CASSLTGGRNTEAFF. CDR3 bases: TGTGCCAGCAGCCTGACGGGGGGGAGGAACACTGAAGCTTTCTTT.

The genes are TRBV9 and TRBJ2-3, with 13 bases identical to TRBD2. The CDR3 has 14 residues. Germline CDR1 SGDLS, CDR2 YYNGEE. Unmatched junction bases numbered 0, after V lost 3 bases and J lost 5 bases. This CDR3 is CASSGTSGRDTQYF. CDR3 nucleotide sequence: TGTGCCAGCAGCGGGACTAGCGGGAGAGATACGCAGTATTTT.

The chain links TRBV6-5 to TRBJ2-3; the match to TRBD1 covers 8 bases. The V gene's germline CDR1 is MNHEY and CDR2 SVGAGI. The CDR3 is 14 amino acids. Losses at the gene ends were 9 bases for V and 4 bases for J; bases not matched to a gene: 9. Here the CDR3 reads CASRQGWDADTQYF. CDR3 in DNA: TGTGCCAGTCGACAGGGGTGGGATGCAGATACGCAGTATTTT.

V is TRBV5-1 and J is TRBJ2-5; 11 bases line up with TRBD2. Germline trimming cut 4 bases from V and 5 bases from J; bases unmatched to any gene: 13. Germline CDR1 SGHRS, CDR2 YFSETQ. The CDR3 extends over 17 amino acids. This CDR3 is CASSLLSGGASRETQYF. The CDR3 coding sequence is TGCGCCAGCAGCCTCCTTAGCGGGGGGGCCTCTAGGGAGACCCAGTACTTC.

This chain uses TRBV28 with TRBJ1-1; tentative D call: TRBD1 (5 bases). Germline V gene sequence: CDR1 MDHEN, CDR2 SYDVKM. This CDR3 contains 15 residues. With 6 bases removed from V and 0 bases from J, the gap between germline ends came to 14 bases. The CDR3 sequence: CASSSGAALNTEAFF. The DNA for the CDR3 is TGTGCCAGCAGCTCTGGGGCAGCCTTGAACACTGAAGCTTTCTTT.

CDR3 sequence (DNA): TGTGCCAGCAGTGTGGCAGGGAACACTGAAGCTTTCTTT. Translated, it gives CASSVAGNTEAFF. The V call is TRBV2, the J call TRBJ1-1; D remains unclear. CDR3 length: 13 residues. CDR1 and CDR2 from the germline V gene are SNHLY and FYNNEI. V lost 4 bases and J lost 1, with 7 bases in between.

V and J are TRBV15 and TRBJ1-5; 9 bases align to TRBD1. Germline-derived CDR1 and CDR2 are LNHNV and YYDKDF (reference sequence). The CDR3 has 16 amino acids. V dropped 3 bases and J dropped 6; count of bases not matched to a gene: 9. The CDR3 DNA follows: TGTGCCACCAGCAGTTCCTTGGGACAGGGAACTCAGCCCCAGCATTTT. Translated, it gives CATSSSLGQGTQPQHF.

This clone was seen a single time. The rearrangement joins TRBV6-5 to TRBJ2-1; maybe TRBD2 (7 bases). The CDR3 is 15 residues long. V was trimmed by 6 bases and J by 3 bases, leaving 15 bases between them. Germline V gene lookup returns CDR1 MNHEY and CDR2 SVGAGI. Here the CDR3 reads CASSTAGGLYNEQFF. Written as DNA, the CDR3 is TGTGCCAGCAGCACAGCCGGGGGGCTCTACAATGAGCAGTTCTTC.

The V call is TRBV2, the J call TRBJ2-5; TRBD2 is a possible D gene (6 bases). V was clipped by 6 bases and J by 5 bases, with 13 bases between them. The CDR3 extends over 13 amino acids. Looked up from germline, CDR1 is SNHLY and CDR2 is FYNNEI. The CDR3 is CASSPGVRETQYF. CDR3 nucleotides: TGTGCCAGCAGCCCGGGGGTCCGGGAGACCCAGTACTTC.

This clone appeared once. The chain recombines TRBV19 with TRBJ1-1; D remains ambiguous. V lost 3 bases to trimming and J lost 4 bases, with 12 bases between them. The CDR3 loop spans 14 amino acids. The germline V gene has CDR1 LNHDA and CDR2 SQIVND (reference sequence). The CDR3 sequence is CASSIGRRGTEAFF. The CDR3 bases are TGTGCCAGTAGTATTGGGCGGCGGGGCACTGAAGCTTTCTTT.

V and J are TRBV19 and TRBJ1-1; 11 nucleotides agree with TRBD1. Trimming removed 7 bases from V and 6 bases from J; junction bases left unmatched: 7. CDR1 is LNHDA and CDR2 is SQIVND in the germline V gene (reference sequence). This CDR3 has 14 residues. CDR3 region: CASNLRDRGSEAFF. The CDR3 nucleotides read TGTGCCAGTAACCTCCGGGACAGGGGGTCTGAAGCTTTCTTT.